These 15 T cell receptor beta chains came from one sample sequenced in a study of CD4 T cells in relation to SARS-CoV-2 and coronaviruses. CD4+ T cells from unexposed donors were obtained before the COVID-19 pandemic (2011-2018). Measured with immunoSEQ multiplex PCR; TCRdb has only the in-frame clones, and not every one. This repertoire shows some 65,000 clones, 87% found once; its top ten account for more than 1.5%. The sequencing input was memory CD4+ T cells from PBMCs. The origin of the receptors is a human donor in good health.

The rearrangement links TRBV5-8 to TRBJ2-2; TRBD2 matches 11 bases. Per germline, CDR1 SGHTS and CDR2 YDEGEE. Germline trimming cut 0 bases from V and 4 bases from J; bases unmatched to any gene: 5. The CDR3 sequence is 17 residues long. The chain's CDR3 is CASSLVSSGGRTGELFF. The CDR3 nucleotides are TGTGCCAGCAGCTTGGTTTCTAGCGGGGGGCGCACCGGGGAGCTGTTTTTT.

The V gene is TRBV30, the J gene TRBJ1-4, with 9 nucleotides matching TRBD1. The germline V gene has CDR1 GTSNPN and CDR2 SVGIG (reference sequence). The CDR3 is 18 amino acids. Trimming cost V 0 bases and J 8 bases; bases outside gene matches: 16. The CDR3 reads CAWSVGGQGSVMGEKLFF. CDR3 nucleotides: TGTGCCTGGAGTGTAGGGGGACAGGGTTCAGTTATGGGCGAAAAACTGTTTTTT.

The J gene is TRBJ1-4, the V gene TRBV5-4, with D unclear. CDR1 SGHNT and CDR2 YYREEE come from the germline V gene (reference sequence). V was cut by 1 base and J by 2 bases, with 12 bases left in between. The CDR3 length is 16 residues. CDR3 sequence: CASSLIVTGTNEKLFF. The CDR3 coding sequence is TGTGCCAGCAGCTTGATTGTAACGGGCACTAATGAAAAACTGTTTTTT.

CDR3 loop: CASSLELSSPLHF. The CDR3 coding sequence is TGTGCCAGCAGCTTGGAACTTTCCTCACCCCTCCACTTT. The chain recombines TRBV5-8 with TRBJ1-6; no firm D call. Germline V gene sequence: CDR1 SGHTS, CDR2 YDEGEE. Trimming took off 0 bases at V and 10 bases at J, with 8 bases between the two ends. The CDR3 totals 13 residues.

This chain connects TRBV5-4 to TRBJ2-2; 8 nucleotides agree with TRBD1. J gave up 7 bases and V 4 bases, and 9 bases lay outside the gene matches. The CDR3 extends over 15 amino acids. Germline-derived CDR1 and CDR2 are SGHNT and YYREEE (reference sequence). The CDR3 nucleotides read TGTGCCAGCAGCCCTCGGCAGGGGGCAATCGGGGAGCTGTTTTTT. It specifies CASSPRQGAIGELFF.

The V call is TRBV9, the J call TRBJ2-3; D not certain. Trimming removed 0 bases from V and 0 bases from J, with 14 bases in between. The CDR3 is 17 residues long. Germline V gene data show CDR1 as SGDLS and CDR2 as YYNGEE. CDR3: CASSVAYFTPSTDTQYF. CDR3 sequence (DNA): TGTGCCAGCAGCGTAGCATACTTCACACCTAGCACAGATACGCAGTATTTT.

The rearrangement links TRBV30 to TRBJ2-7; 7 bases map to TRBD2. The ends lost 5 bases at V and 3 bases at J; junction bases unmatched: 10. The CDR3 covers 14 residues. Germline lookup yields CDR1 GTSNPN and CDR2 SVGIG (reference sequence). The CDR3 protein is CAWAPTGGYYEQYF. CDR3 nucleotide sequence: TGTGCCTGGGCCCCCACGGGGGGATACTACGAGCAGTACTTC.

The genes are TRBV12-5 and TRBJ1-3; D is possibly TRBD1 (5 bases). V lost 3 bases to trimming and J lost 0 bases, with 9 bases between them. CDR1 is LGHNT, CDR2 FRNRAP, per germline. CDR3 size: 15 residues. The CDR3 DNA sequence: TGTGCTAGTGGTTTTGGGGACGACTCTGGAAACACCATATATTTT. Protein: CASGFGDDSGNTIYF.

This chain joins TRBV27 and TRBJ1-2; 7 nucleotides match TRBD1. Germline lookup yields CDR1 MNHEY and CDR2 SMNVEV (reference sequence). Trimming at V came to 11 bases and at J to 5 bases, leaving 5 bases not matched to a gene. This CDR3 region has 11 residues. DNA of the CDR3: TGTGCCGCCGCAGGGGGGTATGGCTACACCTTC. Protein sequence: CAAAGGYGYTF.

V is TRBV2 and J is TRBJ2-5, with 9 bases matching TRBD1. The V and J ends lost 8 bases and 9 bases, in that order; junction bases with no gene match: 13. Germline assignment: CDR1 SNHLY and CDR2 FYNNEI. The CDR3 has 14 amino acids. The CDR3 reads CASARDRDKRPQYF. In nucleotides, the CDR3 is TGTGCCAGCGCCCGGGACAGGGACAAGAGACCCCAGTACTTC.

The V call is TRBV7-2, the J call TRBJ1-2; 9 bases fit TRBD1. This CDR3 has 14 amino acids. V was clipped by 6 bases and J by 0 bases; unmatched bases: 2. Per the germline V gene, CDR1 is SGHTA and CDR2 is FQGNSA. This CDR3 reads CASRRTGANYGYTF. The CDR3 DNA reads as TGTGCCAGCAGGAGGACAGGGGCTAACTATGGCTACACCTTC.

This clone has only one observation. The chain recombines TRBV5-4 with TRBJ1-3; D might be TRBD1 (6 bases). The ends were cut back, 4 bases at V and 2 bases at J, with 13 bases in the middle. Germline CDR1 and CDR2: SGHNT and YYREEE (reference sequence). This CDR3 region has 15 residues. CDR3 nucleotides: TGTGCCAGCAGCACCCAAACAGGGCCTGGAAACACCATATATTTT. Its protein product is CASSTQTGPGNTIYF. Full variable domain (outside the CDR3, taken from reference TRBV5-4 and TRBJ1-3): ETGVTQSPTHLIKTRGQQVTLRCSSQSGHNTVSWYQQALGQGPQFIFQYYREEENGRGNFPPRFSGLQFPNYSSELNVNALELDDSALYLCASSTQTGPGNTIYFGEGSWLTVV.

Here the CDR3 reads CASSQAGASGEQYF. CDR3 DNA: TGTGCCAGCAGCCAGGCCGGGGCCAGCGGCGAGCAGTACTTC. J is TRBJ2-7 and V is TRBV3-1 (or the pseudogene TRBV3-2); D may be TRBD1 or TRBD2 (5 bases each). V was pared by 3 bases and J by 6 bases, with 15 bases between. The germline CDR1 and CDR2 sequences are LGHDT and YNNKEL (reference sequence). The CDR3 has 14 amino acids.

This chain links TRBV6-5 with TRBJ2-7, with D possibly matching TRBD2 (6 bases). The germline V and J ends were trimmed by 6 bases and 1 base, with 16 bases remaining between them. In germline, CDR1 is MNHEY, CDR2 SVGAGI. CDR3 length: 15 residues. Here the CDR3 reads CASSRLGRGSYEQYF. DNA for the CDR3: TGTGCCAGCAGCCGCTTGGGGCGGGGATCCTACGAGCAGTACTTC.

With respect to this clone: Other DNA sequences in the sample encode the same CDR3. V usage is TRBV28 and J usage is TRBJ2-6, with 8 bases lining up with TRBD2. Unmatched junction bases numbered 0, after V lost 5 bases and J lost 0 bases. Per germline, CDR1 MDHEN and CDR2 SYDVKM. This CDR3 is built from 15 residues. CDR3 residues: CASSSGGSGANVLTF. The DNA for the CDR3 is TGTGCCAGCAGTAGCGGGGGCTCTGGGGCCAACGTCCTGACTTTC.